This T cell receptor beta chain was sequenced in a study of OX40 agonist ivuxolimab in advanced cancers. Whole-study context: Hepatocellular carcinoma, melanoma, renal cell or head and neck cancer was diagnosed in the dose-escalation patients.

Using immunoSEQ multiplex PCR, the repertoire was profiled, and TCRdb retains in-frame clones only, with some absent. The sample includes approximately 97,000 clones, around 85% of them seen just once. Overall study findings and caveats: Part of the nonresponder group also had normalized T-cell clonal expansion that was low.

This clone came up once. What it binds is not known. This CDR3 has 15 amino acids. The germline V gene encodes CDR1 SGHRS and CDR2 YFSETQ. Unmatched junction bases numbered 12, after V lost 5 bases and J lost 4 bases. Sequencing used CD4+ or CD8+ T cells sorted from blood, obtained in a trial of the OX40 agonist ivuxolimab. The chain links TRBV5-1 to TRBJ2-7; 7 nucleotides match TRBD1. The clonotype originates from an adult with an advanced solid tumor such as melanoma, head and neck, liver or kidney cancer. The CDR3 here is CASRSGQALWYEQYF. The CDR3 region has the DNA TGCGCCAGCAGATCCGGACAGGCTTTATGGTACGAGCAGTACTTC.